This T cell receptor beta chain was observed in a study of blood T cells in healthy people across ages. Study summary: The capture of about one barcoded beta molecule per two T cells was achieved by template switching.

As regards this clonotype: Its target is unknown.

Regarding the study as a whole: Any conclusive comparison of naive versus antigen-experienced cells was prevented by using unsorted PBMCs. The study regarded diversity estimates from one million T cells as underestimates.

PCR was performed a second time for about 6 to 11 cycles using a sample-barcoded 5' primer and a J-beta primer mix. Each CDR3 protein is one row after TCRdb ran MiXCR on the 5' RACE reads. The sample lists some 880,000 distinct CDR3 sequences, roughly 35% occurring once. The total RNA that was extracted per sample amounted to at least 5 micrograms. The sequenced material came from blood. This receptor was obtained from a man aged 18 to 29 in good health.

CDR3 in amino acids: CASSLHGGNQETQYF. The DNA for the CDR3 is TGTGCCAGCAGCTTACATGGTGGCAACCAAGAGACCCAGTACTTC. The rearrangement joins TRBV11-2 to TRBJ2-5; no definite D call. The CDR3 has 15 residues. CDR1 is SGHAT and CDR2 is FQNNGV in the germline V gene. Trimming removed 2 bases at V and 0 bases at J, with 10 bases between.